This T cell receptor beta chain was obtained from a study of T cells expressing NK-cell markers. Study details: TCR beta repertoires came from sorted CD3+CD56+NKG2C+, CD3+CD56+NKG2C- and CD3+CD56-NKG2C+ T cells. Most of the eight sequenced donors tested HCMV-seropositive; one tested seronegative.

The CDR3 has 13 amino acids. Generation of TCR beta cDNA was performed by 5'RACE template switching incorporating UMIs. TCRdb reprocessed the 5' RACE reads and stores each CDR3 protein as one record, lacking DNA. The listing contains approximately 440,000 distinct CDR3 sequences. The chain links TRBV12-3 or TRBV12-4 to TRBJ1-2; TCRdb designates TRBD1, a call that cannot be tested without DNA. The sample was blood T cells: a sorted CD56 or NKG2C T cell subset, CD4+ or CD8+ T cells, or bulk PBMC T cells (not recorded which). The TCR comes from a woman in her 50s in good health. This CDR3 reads CASSSTQTPLYTF.